The clone carrying this TCR beta chain was seen a few times. The entry originates in a study of cytomegalovirus exposure and HLA in healthy donors. CDR3 length equals 17 residues. V was shortened by 0 bases and J by 2 bases, with 14 bases between the two germline ends. From germline, CDR1 is SGHNT and CDR2 YYREEE (reference sequence). Primers included in the PCR were 60 Vbeta and 13 Jbeta primers. The assay was immunoSEQ multiplex PCR, and TCRdb's table has in-frame clones only and misses some. Of about 140,000 clones in the sample, 70% to 90% were seen once. This receptor was obtained from a woman aged 40 to 50 in good health and CMV-seronegative. Sample: PBMCs. The rearrangement uses TRBV5-4 and TRBJ2-2, with D maybe TRBD1 (6 bases). Here the CDR3 DNA reads TGTGCCAGCAGCTTGGCCGGGGTAGGGGGAAACACCGGGGAGCTGTTTTTT. It translates to CASSLAGVGGNTGELFF. The whole variable domain, filled in from reference TRBV5-4 and TRBJ2-2, reads ETGVTQSPTHLIKTRGQQVTLRCSSQSGHNTVSWYQQALGQGPQFIFQYYREEENGRGNFPPRFSGLQFPNYSSELNVNALELDDSALYLCASSLAGVGGNTGELFFGEGSRLTVL.